This is a list of T cell receptor beta chains from one sample in a study of OX40 agonist ivuxolimab in advanced cancers. Profiled with immunoSEQ multiplex PCR; TCRdb holds only in-frame clones, not every one. In the table there are over 95,000 clones, more than 85% of which are singletons. The sample in question was CD4+ or CD8+ T cells sorted from blood, obtained in a trial of the OX40 agonist ivuxolimab. All receptors derive from an adult with an advanced solid tumor such as melanoma, head and neck, liver or kidney cancer. CDR3s include the opening cysteine and the closing phenylalanine or tryptophan. The order of the fields is J gene, clone size, D gene, V gene, CDR3 DNA, CDR3 protein. A D gene is named only where the DNA matches it firmly. Part of the rows lack a size; the others show once, few, many or a class for expanded clones.

J: TRBJ2-5
size: .
D: TRBD1
V: TRBV15
DNA: TGTGCCACCAGCAGAAAAACAGGGGGAGAGACCCAGTACTTC
CDR3: CATSRKTGGETQYF

J: TRBJ2-7
size: .
D: TRBD1
V: TRBV10-3
DNA: TGTGCCATCAGTGAGCCGGACAGGGTCTCCTACGAGCAGTACTTC
CDR3: CAISEPDRVSYEQYF

J: TRBJ1-1
size: .
D: .
V: TRBV28
DNA: TGTGCCAGCAGGTTACCGGGGGCGAACACTGAAGCTTTCTTT
CDR3: CASRLPGANTEAFF

J: TRBJ2-1
size: .
D: TRBD1
V: TRBV5-6
DNA: TGTGCCAGCAGCCCGGACAGGGCGGGGTCCTACAATGAGCAGTTCTTC
CDR3: CASSPDRAGSYNEQFF

J: TRBJ1-5
size: few
D: .
V: TRBV18
DNA: TGTGCCAGCTCACCACCGAACGAGGGGAGGGGACAGCCCCAGCATTTT
CDR3: CASSPPNEGRGQPQHF

J: TRBJ2-5
size: .
D: TRBD1
V: TRBV28
DNA: TGTGCCAGCAATCAGGGGGCCAGCGAGACCCAGTACTTC
CDR3: CASNQGASETQYF

J: TRBJ1-1
size: .
D: .
V: TRBV5-4
DNA: TGTGCCAGCAGCTTGGCGGAGGGGCGAGCTTTCTTT
CDR3: CASSLAEGRAFF

J: TRBJ2-1
size: few
D: .
V: TRBV19
DNA: TGTGCCAGTACAACCAGGGGGGTATTGAATGAGCAGTTCTTC
CDR3: CASTTRGVLNEQFF

J: TRBJ2-2
size: .
D: TRBD2
V: TRBV11-3
DNA: TGTGCCAGCAGCTTGACAGCGGGAGCAGGGGAGCTGTTTTTT
CDR3: CASSLTAGAGELFF

J: TRBJ1-6
size: .
D: .
V: TRBV4-3
DNA: TGCGCCAGCAGCCAAGATGGGCAGGGAAATTCACCCCTCCACTTT
CDR3: CASSQDGQGNSPLHF

J: TRBJ2-2
size: .
D: TRBD2
V: TRBV28
DNA: TGTGCCAGCAGGCTAGCGGGCCGGAACACCGGGGAGCTGTTTTTT
CDR3: CASRLAGRNTGELFF

J: TRBJ1-4
size: .
D: TRBD1
V: TRBV28
DNA: TGTGCCAGCGCGCCCAGGGGGCGGTTTACTAATGAAAAACTGTTTTTT
CDR3: CASAPRGRFTNEKLFF

J: TRBJ1-5
size: .
D: .
V: TRBV6-5
DNA: TGTGCCAGCAGTTACTCGGGACTAGGCAATCAGCCCCAGCATTTT
CDR3: CASSYSGLGNQPQHF

J: TRBJ2-7
size: .
D: .
V: TRBV19
DNA: TGTGCCAGTAGTATCAGCGGGCGAGTGGAGCAGTACTTC
CDR3: CASSISGRVEQYF

J: TRBJ2-7
size: .
D: .
V: TRBV11-1
DNA: TGTGCCAGCAGCTTAGATCTAGGAGGACTCCAACCCTATTACGAGCAGTACTTC
CDR3: CASSLDLGGLQPYYEQYF

J: TRBJ1-2
size: .
D: .
V: TRBV19
DNA: TGTGCCAGTAGTAGGGCACGCCAGGGGTATTCGAACTATGGCTACACCTTC
CDR3: CASSRARQGYSNYGYTF

J: TRBJ1-3
size: .
D: TRBD1
V: TRBV10-3
DNA: TGTGCCACCCGATCCGGGACAGGGAAAAACACCATATATTTT
CDR3: CATRSGTGKNTIYF

J: TRBJ2-1
size: .
D: .
V: TRBV7-2
DNA: TGTGCCAGCAGCTTGGGTCCCACTGGTCCCTACAATGAGCAGTTCTTC
CDR3: CASSLGPTGPYNEQFF

J: TRBJ2-2
size: .
D: .
V: TRBV9
DNA: TGTGCCAGCAGCTCCCTGGGGGTAGGGAACACCGGGGAGCTGTTTTTT
CDR3: CASSSLGVGNTGELFF

J: TRBJ1-2
size: once
D: .
V: TRBV9
DNA: TGTGCCAGCAGCACCAGGGACGCTAAGTATGGCTACACCTTC
CDR3: CASSTRDAKYGYTF

J: TRBJ1-5
size: .
D: TRBD1
V: TRBV2
DNA: TGTGCCAGCAGTTCACAGGGGTTAGGTCAGCCCCAGCATTTT
CDR3: CASSSQGLGQPQHF

J: TRBJ2-7
size: .
D: TRBD1
V: TRBV15
DNA: TGTGCCACCAGCAACAGGGGTTACGAGCAGTACTTC
CDR3: CATSNRGYEQYF

J: TRBJ2-1
size: .
D: TRBD2
V: TRBV19
DNA: TGTGCCAGTACCATACAACTAGCGGGAGTTAATGAGCAGTTCTTC
CDR3: CASTIQLAGVNEQFF

J: TRBJ2-5
size: .
D: .
V: TRBV6-1
DNA: TGTGCCAGCAGTTCGCAAGAGACCCAGTACTTC
CDR3: CASSSQETQYF

J: TRBJ2-1
size: .
D: TRBD2
V: TRBV11-2
DNA: TGTGCCAGCAGCTTAGTGTTCGCCGGACTAGCGGGGAATGAGCAGTTCTTC
CDR3: CASSLVFAGLAGNEQFF

J: TRBJ2-6
size: .
D: .
V: TRBV9
DNA: TGTGCCAGCAGCCCTCGGGATAGGAGCTCTGGGGCCAACGTCCTGACTTTC
CDR3: CASSPRDRSSGANVLTF

J: TRBJ2-7
size: .
D: TRBD1
V: TRBV28
DNA: TGTGCCAGCGGCTACGGGACAGGCATTTCCTACGAGCAGTACTTC
CDR3: CASGYGTGISYEQYF

J: TRBJ2-7
size: once
D: .
V: TRBV11-3
DNA: TGTGCCAGCAGCTATCCAGGGGCTGGCGAGCAGTACTTC
CDR3: CASSYPGAGEQYF

J: TRBJ1-5
size: .
D: .
V: TRBV28
DNA: TGTGCCAGCAGTTCTACGACCCAGGAGCCCCAGCATTTT
CDR3: CASSSTTQEPQHF

J: TRBJ1-2
size: .
D: .
V: TRBV18
DNA: TGTGCCAGCTCACCATGGGCAGACTATGGCTACACCTTC
CDR3: CASSPWADYGYTF

J: TRBJ2-3
size: .
D: TRBD1
V: TRBV5-4
DNA: TGTGCCAGCAGGGCCGGGACAGGGTACACAGATACGCAGTATTTT
CDR3: CASRAGTGYTDTQYF

J: TRBJ2-7
size: .
D: TRBD1
V: TRBV18
DNA: TGTGCCAGCTCACCACCCAACAGGGGGCTCAACGAGCAGTACTTC
CDR3: CASSPPNRGLNEQYF

J: TRBJ2-7
size: .
D: .
V: TRBV20-1
DNA: TGCAGCGCGAAGGTGGCCTACGAGCAGTACTTC
CDR3: CSAKVAYEQYF

J: TRBJ2-1
size: .
D: TRBD1
V: TRBV19
DNA: TGTGCCAGTATTAGACAGGGGGCGGGCAATGAGCAGTTCTTC
CDR3: CASIRQGAGNEQFF

J: TRBJ2-7
size: .
D: .
V: TRBV7-2
DNA: TGTGCCAGCAGCCCCCCGGGGTCGGTGTCCGACGAGCAGTACTTC
CDR3: CASSPPGSVSDEQYF

J: TRBJ2-2
size: once
D: TRBD2
V: TRBV7-9
DNA: TGTGCCAGCAGAGGGACCGGGACTAGCGGGGTGGAGCTGTTTTTT
CDR3: CASRGTGTSGVELFF

J: TRBJ2-1
size: .
D: .
V: TRBV9
DNA: TGTGCCAGCAGCCCGCATTGGGGGGACAATGAGCAGTTCTTC
CDR3: CASSPHWGDNEQFF

J: TRBJ1-4
size: .
D: .
V: TRBV4-2
DNA: TGTGCCAGCAGCCAAACAGCAACTAATGAAAAACTGTTTTTT
CDR3: CASSQTATNEKLFF

J: TRBJ2-1
size: .
D: TRBD2
V: TRBV7-2
DNA: TGTGCCAGCAGCTTACATTCGGGGGAGGGCCGCAATGAGCAGTTCTTC
CDR3: CASSLHSGEGRNEQFF

J: TRBJ2-3
size: .
D: .
V: TRBV4-2
DNA: TGTGCCAGCAGCCAAGTCAGGGAGACAGATACGCAGTATTTT
CDR3: CASSQVRETDTQYF

J: TRBJ1-5
size: .
D: .
V: TRBV2
DNA: TGTGCCAGCAAACGCGACAGCAATCAGCCCCAGCATTTT
CDR3: CASKRDSNQPQHF

J: TRBJ2-1
size: .
D: TRBD2
V: TRBV7-2
DNA: TGTGCCAGCAGCTTCACCGGCGGGAGGAGGGACAATGAGCAGTTCTTC
CDR3: CASSFTGGRRDNEQFF

J: TRBJ2-7
size: .
D: TRBD2
V: TRBV5-1
DNA: TGCGCCAGCAGCATACTAGCGGGAGGGCCCTACGAGCAGTACTTC
CDR3: CASSILAGGPYEQYF